A single sample is the source of the 29 T cell receptor beta chains below, sequenced in a study of molecular identifiers for immune sequencing clone quantification. MiXCR, run by TCRdb on the PCR reads, gives a single entry per CDR3 protein. The profile covers approximately 100,000 distinct CDR3 sequences, with around a third appearing a single time and 4% to 5% taken by the ten largest. The sequenced material came from naive CD8+ T cells from blood, with Jurkat cell RNA spiked in. Subset reported: FACS-sorted CD8+CD4-CCR7+CD45RA+ naive T cells. Source of these receptors: a human donor in good health. Some libraries in this study had Jurkat cell RNA spiked in.

The chain recombines TRBV7-9 with TRBJ2-3, with a tentative D call TRBD2 (7 bases). The CDR3 spans 18 residues. Germline lookup yields CDR1 SEHNR and CDR2 FQNEAQ (reference sequence). Deletions cut 1 base from V and 4 bases from J, with 21 bases between. The CDR3 DNA is TGTGCCAGCAGCTTAGGCTCTGGGGGCGGGAGAATCGCAGATACGCAGTATTTT. This encodes CASSLGSGGGRIADTQYF.

To note about this clonotype: This may be a read error, as it is one base from a much larger clone. J is TRBJ1-1 and V is TRBV7-9, with D maybe TRBD1 (5 bases). Germline V gene data show CDR1 as SEHNR and CDR2 as FQNEAQ (reference sequence). The V end lost 1 base, the J end lost 4 bases, and 13 bases lay between the germline ends. The CDR3 sequence is 15 residues long. CDR3 bases: TGTGCCAGCAGCTTAGTGGGGGGAAATACCACTGAAGCTTTCTTT. Translation: CASSLVGGNTTEAFF. The full variable domain, with the rest looked up from reference TRBV7-9 and TRBJ1-1, is DTGVSQNPRHKITKRGQNVTFRCDPISEHNRLYWYRQTLGQGPEFLTYFQNEAQLEKSRLLSDRFSAERPKGSFSTLEIQRTEQGDSAMYLCASSLVGGNTTEAFFGQGTRLTVV.

This clonotype showed up just once. The genes are TRBV6-1 and TRBJ2-7; 8 bases fit TRBD1. The junction had 5 bases not matched to a gene; V was cut back by 0 bases and J by 1 base. Germline CDR1 MNHNS, CDR2 SASEGT. The CDR3 is 16 amino acids. CDR3 DNA sequence: TGTGCCAGCAGTGAAGCGCAACGGACAGGGTCCTACGAGCAGTACTTC. It codes for CASSEAQRTGSYEQYF.

The gene calls are TRBV28 and TRBJ2-1; possible D gene TRBD2, 5 bases. V lost 6 bases, J lost 2 bases, and 14 bases lay in between. CDR3 length: 15 amino acids. CDR1 MDHEN and CDR2 SYDVKM come from the germline V gene. The CDR3 sequence is CASSEVGRPYNEQFF. For the CDR3, the DNA is TGTGCCAGCAGCGAAGTGGGGAGACCCTACAATGAGCAGTTCTTC.

Of note for this clonotype: Relative to the germline gene, one junction end is altered; a read error may explain this. The chain couples TRBV5-1 to TRBJ1-2; D ambiguous. Germline V CDR1 and CDR2: SGHRS, YFSETQ. The length of the CDR3 is 13 residues. The CDR3: CASSLSPFYGYTF. The CDR3 DNA sequence: TGCGCCAGCAGCTTGTCGCCCTTCTATGGATACACCTTC.

The V and J genes are TRBV10-3 and TRBJ2-7; no firm D call. Germline V lookup: CDR1 ENHRY, CDR2 SYGVKD. This CDR3 region has 17 residues. With 6 bases removed from V and 2 bases from J, the gap between germline ends came to 23 bases. The CDR3 protein is CAIREPKTVTGTYEQYF. CDR3 nucleotides: TGTGCCATCAGAGAGCCGAAGACCGTGACTGGTACCTACGAGCAGTACTTC.

As for this clonotype: A much larger clonotype is one base distant, so this may be a read error. This CDR3 is missing its conserved last phenylalanine or tryptophan, likely due to a read error. V gene TRBV28 combines with J gene TRBJ1-4; D gene uncertain. The CDR3 runs 11 residues. Germline CDR1 MDHEN, CDR2 SYDVKM. Trimming took off 3 bases at V and 10 bases at J, with 6 bases between the two ends. Here the CDR3 DNA reads TGTGCCAGCAGTTTCTGGGGAAAACTGTTTATT. Protein: CASSFWGKLFI.

On this clonotype itself: This could be a read error, since a much larger clone is one nucleotide away. J is TRBJ1-1 and V is TRBV18; no firm D call. The length of the CDR3 is 12 residues. Germline CDR1 is KGHSH and CDR2 is LQKENI. V was trimmed by 10 bases and J by 3 bases, leaving 12 bases between them. The CDR3, as DNA: TGTGCCACCTATGCGGCGTACACTGAAGCTTTCTTT. Its translation: CATYAAYTEAFF.

The table lists this clonotype with many counts. This chain joins TRBV28 and TRBJ1-1, with a weak D call TRBD1 (5 bases). The CDR3 runs 11 residues. Trimming left V 8 bases short and J 5 bases short, with 9 bases between. Germline V gene sequence: CDR1 MDHEN, CDR2 SYDVKM. This CDR3 is CASYRGTEAFF. The DNA of the CDR3 is TGTGCCAGCTATAGGGGAACTGAAGCTTTCTTT.

Regarding this clonotype: The CDR3 does not close with the conserved phenylalanine or tryptophan, likely indicating a read error. The CDR3 DNA reads TGTGCCAGCAGCTTACCTTCCCGGGGCCCACTCTCTGGAAACACCATATATTTA. Amino acids: CASSLPSRGPLSGNTIYL. The V call is TRBV11-3, the J call TRBJ1-3, with D tentatively TRBD1 (5 bases). The V gene lost 2 bases and the J gene lost 0 bases, with 17 bases spanning the gap. CDR1 SGHNT and CDR2 YENEEA come from the germline V gene. This CDR3 is built from 18 residues.

For this clonotype: At one end the junction does not follow the germline gene, possibly because of a read error. V gene TRBV7-6 combines with J gene TRBJ2-3; possible D gene TRBD2, 6 bases. Germline lookup yields CDR1 SGHVS and CDR2 FNYEAQ. The CDR3 extends over 15 amino acids. The CDR3 DNA reads TGTTCCAGCAGCTTAGGTGGAGGGAGTTCAGAAACGCAGTATTTT. This codes for CSSSLGGGSSETQYF.

This chain links TRBV14 with TRBJ1-1; 8 bases fit TRBD1. CDR1 and CDR2 (germline): SGHDN, FVKESK. CDR3 length equals 15 residues. V lost 4 bases and J lost 3; bases outside the gene matches: 7. CDR3 sequence reads: CASSRTPTGDTEAFF. CDR3 DNA: TGTGCCAGCAGCCGAACACCGACAGGGGACACTGAAGCTTTCTTT.

The chain carries TRBV6-2 or TRBV6-3 and TRBJ2-5; the match to TRBD1 covers 8 bases. The CDR3 is made up of 14 amino acids. Trimming at V came to 5 bases and at J to 5 bases, leaving 7 bases not matched to a gene. The germline CDR1 and CDR2 sequences are MNHEY and SVGEGT. The CDR3 coding sequence is TGTGCCAGCAGTCTCGACAGGGGATGGGAGACCCAGTACTTC. This encodes CASSLDRGWETQYF.

In the case of this clonotype: Possible read error: a much larger clone is one base away. The chain carries TRBV14 and TRBJ1-4; a possible D gene is TRBD1 (5 bases). This CDR3 contains 17 residues. Trimming left V 2 bases short and J 8 bases short, with 21 bases between. Germline V gene sequence: CDR1 SGHDN, CDR2 FVKESK. The chain's CDR3 is CASSQTRIARRGEKLFF. The DNA for the CDR3 is TGTGCCAGCAGCCAAACGCGGATTGCCCGTCGGGGCGAAAAACTGTTTTTT.

V and J are TRBV28 and TRBJ1-6; D ambiguous. This CDR3 is built from 17 residues. Trimming pared 5 bases from V and 7 bases from J, leaving 21 bases between. The V gene's germline CDR1 is MDHEN and CDR2 SYDVKM. The CDR3 here is CASSENLGLLGNSPLHF. The CDR3 region has the DNA TGTGCCAGCAGTGAGAACTTAGGACTGTTGGGAAATTCACCCCTCCACTTT. The full variable domain, rest sourced from reference TRBV28 and TRBJ1-6, is DVKVTQSSRYLVKRTGEKVFLECVQDMDHENMFWYRQDPGLGLRLIYFSYDVKMKEKGDIPEGYSVSREKKERFSLILESASTNQTSMYLCASSENLGLLGNSPLHFGNGTRLTVT.

As regards this clonotype: A much larger clone lies a single base off, so this may be a read error. The J gene is TRBJ2-1, the V gene TRBV29-1; 9 nucleotides agree with TRBD2. This CDR3 has 14 amino acids. Germline V lookup: CDR1 SQVTM, CDR2 ANQGSEA. V gave up 3 bases and J gave up 8 bases; unmatched junction bases: 8. The CDR3 is CSVDGGRAVDEQFF. The CDR3 bases are TGCAGCGTTGATGGCGGGAGGGCCGTCGATGAGCAGTTCTTC.

Regarding this clonotype: The CDR3 ends on some other residue instead of the conserved phenylalanine or tryptophan, so this is likely a read error. The DNA is left out, because the CDR3 cannot be placed on it with certainty; the CDR3 is given as TCRdb lists it. This chain connects TRBV4-2 to TRBJ2-6. Germline V gives CDR1 LGHNA, CDR2 YNFKEQ. The CDR3 contains 17 residues when both ends are counted. CDR3 in amino acids: CASSQDATDSGANVLAI.

On this clonotype: A clone one base away is much larger, so this may be a read error. This chain uses TRBV28 with TRBJ1-5; tentatively, D is TRBD1 (6 bases). There are 14 residues in the CDR3. Germline V gene data show CDR1 as MDHEN and CDR2 as SYDVKM. The CDR3 DNA reads as TGTGCCACCGGGGGGGCCGATAGCAATCAGCCCCAGCGTTTT. This gives the protein CATGGADSNQPQRF.

This clonotype showed up just a few times. The V and J genes are TRBV11-2 and TRBJ2-3; TRBD2 is a possible D gene (5 bases). This CDR3 spans 14 amino acids. V lost 4 bases and J lost 1, with 9 bases in between. Germline CDR1 and CDR2: SGHAT and FQNNGV. The DNA of the CDR3 is TGTGCCAGCAGCTACGGGGTGGGCACAGATACGCAGTATTTT. It is translated as CASSYGVGTDTQYF.

To note about this clonotype: It may be a read error: a sequence one base away is much more abundant. The chain joins TRBV2 to TRBJ2-3, with D possibly matching TRBD1 (6 bases). Per germline, CDR1 SNHLY and CDR2 FYNNEI. The germline V and J ends were trimmed by 5 bases and 3 bases, with 15 bases remaining between them. CDR3 length equals 15 residues. The DNA of the CDR3 is TGTGCCAGCAGTCCCCCCAGGGGACGGACAGATACGCAGTATTTT. Its protein product is CASSPPRGRTDTQYF.

This clonotype was counted only a few times. V usage is TRBV9 and J usage is TRBJ1-5, with 10 bases identical to TRBD1. The germline V gene has CDR1 SGDLS and CDR2 YYNGEE. This CDR3 spans 15 amino acids. J was trimmed by 1 base and V by 4 bases; bases with no gene match: 2. DNA for the CDR3: TGTGCCAGCAGCTGGGGACAGGGGAGCAATCAGCCCCAGCATTTT. Its protein product is CASSWGQGSNQPQHF.

This clonotype was counted between two and nine times. The chain has TRBV29-1 and TRBJ2-1; D uncertain. This CDR3 has 11 amino acids. V shed 6 bases and J shed 7 bases, with 10 bases lying between them. From germline, CDR1 is SQVTM and CDR2 ANQGSEA. The CDR3, as DNA: TGCAGCGTACGGAACGGGAATGAGCAGTTCTTC. As protein: CSVRNGNEQFF.

This clonotype was detected many times. This chain uses TRBV4-1 with TRBJ2-6; D unresolved. The CDR3 contains 14 residues. Per germline, CDR1 MGHRA and CDR2 YSYEKL. The V gene lost 3 bases and the J gene lost 4 bases, with 7 bases spanning the gap. Here the CDR3 reads CASSHGYGANVLTF. In DNA form, the CDR3 reads TGCGCCAGCAGCCACGGTTACGGGGCCAACGTCCTGACTTTC.

Concerning this clonotype: A much larger clonotype is one base distant, so this may be a read error. V is TRBV7-2 and J is TRBJ1-1, with unresolved D. Germline loops: CDR1 SGHTA, CDR2 FQGNSA. Trimming took off 1 base at V and 1 base at J, with 4 bases between the two ends. The CDR3 extends over 13 amino acids. The CDR3 is CASSLVGNTEAFF. In DNA, the CDR3 is TGTGCCAGCAGCTTAGTGGGGAACACTGAAGCTTTCTTT.

To note about this clonotype: A much larger clone differs from this one at a single base, so this may be a read error. The rearrangement joins TRBV5-3 to TRBJ2-7; TRBD2 might be the D (6 bases). TRBV5-3 falls under the ORF class, with uncertain function. Trimming removed 8 bases from V and 0 bases from J, with 15 bases in between. The CDR3 has 14 amino acids. The CDR3 nucleotides read TGTGCCAGCTGCGGGACCAGTAGCTCCTACGAGCAGTACTTC. It yields the protein CASCGTSSSYEQYF.

CDR3 protein: CASSLGTGVTYEQYF. CDR3 sequence (DNA): TGTGCCAGCAGTTTAGGGACAGGGGTGACCTACGAGCAGTACTTC. The V call is TRBV27, the J call TRBJ2-7; 10 positions match TRBD1. The CDR3 contains 15 residues. Germline V gene sequence: CDR1 MNHEY, CDR2 SMNVEV (reference sequence). J was trimmed by 2 bases and V by 2 bases; bases with no gene match: 3.

This chain joins TRBV6-2 or TRBV6-3 and TRBJ1-5; TRBD1 agrees at 7 bases. From germline, CDR1 is MNHEY and CDR2 SVGEGT. This CDR3 region has 13 residues. V lost 8 bases to trimming and J lost 6 bases; unmatched junction nucleotides: 7. DNA for the CDR3: TGTGCCAGCCGGGACAGATTCATTCAGCCCCAGCATTTT. As protein: CASRDRFIQPQHF.

In the case of this clonotype: A much larger clone sits a single nucleotide away, making a read error possible. This sequence joins TRBV29-1 and TRBJ2-7, with D possibly being TRBD1 (6 bases). This CDR3 has 14 amino acids. CDR1 and CDR2 from the germline V gene are SQVTM and ANQGSEA. V lost 1 base to trimming and J lost 3 bases, with 13 bases between them. The CDR3 loop is CSVEGEGQDYEQYF. DNA for the CDR3: TGCAGCGTTGAAGGAGAGGGACAAGACTACGAGCAGTACTTC.

The table lists this clonotype with a few counts. This chain connects TRBV9 to TRBJ2-1; no clear D. With 0 bases removed from V and 4 bases from J, the gap between germline ends came to 14 bases. This CDR3 has 16 amino acids. Germline CDR1 is SGDLS and CDR2 is YYNGEE. The CDR3 bases are TGTGCCAGCAGCGTAGCTGCGGCTATAGAGTACAATGAGCAGTTCTTC. Protein sequence: CASSVAAAIEYNEQFF.